This passage covers 2 T cell receptor beta chains from one sample sequenced in a study of OX40 agonist ivuxolimab in advanced cancers. This table comes from immunoSEQ multiplex PCR, and its TCRdb copy is limited to in-frame clones, with some not included. This table holds about 38,000 clones, around four fifths found once. Sequencing used CD4+ or CD8+ T cells sorted from blood, obtained in a trial of the OX40 agonist ivuxolimab. The receptors stem from an adult with an advanced solid tumor such as melanoma, head and neck, liver or kidney cancer.

The chain employs TRBV29-1 and TRBJ2-7; D may be TRBD1 (6 bases). CDR3 length: 15 amino acids. The germline V gene has CDR1 SQVTM and CDR2 ANQGSEA. The V and J ends lost 3 bases and 7 bases respectively, with 22 bases between them. The CDR3 DNA is TGCAGCGTTGACTTGCTCTCGGGCCTTCAGGGGGAGCAGTACTTC. The encoded protein is CSVDLLSGLQGEQYF.

The gene calls are TRBV19 and TRBJ2-7; D perhaps matches TRBD2 (6 bases). The CDR3 runs 15 residues. The V end lost 5 bases, the J end lost 6 bases, and 20 bases lay between the germline ends. CDR1 LNHDA and CDR2 SQIVND come from the germline V gene (reference sequence). As DNA, the CDR3 is TGTGCCAGTAGTCCAAAGCTAACGGGAGCATCCGAGCAGTACTTC. Its translation: CASSPKLTGASEQYF.